This TCR beta chain appears in the sequencing data of a study of T-cell reconstitution after alpha-beta-depleted transplantation in children. Study findings and constraints: Recipient T cells and thymic progenitors that survived gave rise to the high TCRbeta diversity observed at day 60 in some patients. It was reported that alpha-beta T cells came from several hundred expanded graft clones (about two months after transplant). By one year post-transplant, T-cell counts and diversity largely arose from T cells that were newly produced.

Unique molecular identifiers were used to barcode this TCRbeta library. TCRdb fed the PCR reads into MiXCR, producing one record per CDR3 protein. The repertoire has around 50,000 distinct CDR3 sequences, under 60% of them found once; the top ten carry around two fifths. A word on this clonotype: The target antigen is unknown.

The specimen was peripheral blood, collected before TCRalphabeta/CD19-depleted stem cell transplant. The sequence derives from a boy in the first two years of life with SCID, due to receive a stem cell transplant.

DNA of the CDR3: TGCGCCAGCAGCCAAGAATGGTGGACGGGGGTCGCGAACGAGCAGTACTTC. This translates into CASSQEWWTGVANEQYF. The chain links TRBV4-1 to TRBJ2-7; TRBD2 might be the D (6 bases). The germline V gene has CDR1 MGHRA and CDR2 YSYEKL. Deletions cut 0 bases from V and 5 bases from J, with 20 bases between. The CDR3 contains 17 residues.